Sequencing of this T cell receptor beta chain was carried out in a study of CD8+ T cells in alopecia areata. Treatment given: oral pan-JAK inhibitor, 5-10 mg twice daily. In regard to this clone: Its target is not known.

Findings and limits, study-wide: Normal skin's resident alphabeta T cells are also sequenced in scalp samples.

Sequencing relied on a cDNA template that was reverse transcribed from extracted RNA. Some clones are missing from TCRdb's copy, which holds only in-frame ones; the method was immunoSEQ multiplex PCR. The sample holds some 180,000 clones; 50% to 65% are singletons and the top ten take less than 14%. This receptor was identified in a human donor with alopecia areata. Sequences were derived from CD8+ T cells sorted from blood, sampled at week 24, from a patient treated with tofacitinib.

CDR3 sequence: CASSLRAAFF. The CDR3 DNA reads TGTGCCAGCAGCCTCAGGGCCGCGTTCTTC. This rearrangement joins TRBV7-2 to TRBJ2-1; TRBD1 is a possible D gene (5 bases). CDR1 and CDR2 (germline): SGHTA, FQGNSA. Trimming removed 5 bases from V and 15 bases from J, with 11 bases in between. This CDR3 is 10 amino acids long.